This T cell receptor beta chain derives from a study of T-cell memory formation after mild COVID-19. Study as a whole: TCR clusters were mostly confined to one donor each. Study-wide points: Whether second-wave clones peaking at day 37 were SARS-CoV-2 specific went unconfirmed. Of the contracting clones, CD4+ ones lay mainly in CM and EM, and CD8+ ones in EMRA.

Per germline, CDR1 DFQATT and CDR2 SNEGSKA (reference sequence). The V segment lost 5 bases and the J segment 5 bases; nucleotides outside the gene matches: 6. CDR3 length equals 13 residues. TCR alpha and TCR beta cDNA libraries with sample barcodes and UMIs came from 5'RACE using constant-segment primers. From the 5' RACE reads, TCRdb called clonotypes with MiXCR, one entry per CDR3 protein. Of a few hundred thousand distinct CDR3 sequences listed, around 21% are singletons. This clonotype was counted only a few times. Antigen specificity is unknown. The chain carries TRBV20-1 and TRBJ2-5; TRBD2 agrees at 9 bases. This sequence was found in an adult woman who had mild COVID-19 (a few samples of this study predate the infection). Cell type and time point are not known. Sequenced input: PBMCs or a T cell subset sorted from them (not recorded which). The CDR3 DNA sequence: TGCAGTGCTTGGACTAGCGTGACGGAGACCCAGTACTTC. Its translation is CSAWTSVTETQYF.